This passage covers 5 T cell receptor beta chains from one sample sequenced in a study of human T cells and chemical hapten exposure. TCRdb re-called the RACE reads through MiXCR, storing one row per CDR3 protein. The sample contains about 70,000 distinct CDR3 sequences, around 6.3% of which appear only once. Time point noted: healthy volunteer bleed at 6 weeks. Total RNA was extracted from unfractionated whole blood. Material for sequencing was whole blood. All receptors derive from a female donor in good health. Some clones in this sample may be carry-over from other donors' samples.

This clonotype was detected many times. The chain carries TRBV12-3 or TRBV12-4 and TRBJ2-7, with TRBD1 as a possible D gene (5 bases). V lost 4 bases and J 0 bases, leaving 10 bases between the germline ends. The CDR3 runs to 14 residues. The CDR3 sequence is CASSSYQGSYEQYF. In nucleotides, the CDR3 is TGTGCCAGCAGTTCATATCAGGGCTCCTACGAGCAGTACTTC.

This clonotype came up a few times. The chain has TRBV20-1 and TRBJ2-7; no clear D gene. The V end lost 2 bases, the J end lost 4 bases, and 9 bases lay between the germline ends. The CDR3 runs 12 residues. Germline CDR1 is DFQATT and CDR2 is SNEGSKA (reference sequence). This CDR3 is CSARLRDYEQYF. CDR3 coding DNA: TGCAGTGCTAGATTAAGGGATTACGAGCAGTACTTC.

The sample holds a few counts of this clonotype. The V gene is TRBV2, the J gene TRBJ1-3; D unresolved. The CDR3 loop spans 15 amino acids. Trimming cost V 1 base and J 3 bases, with 10 bases left between them. CDR1 and CDR2 from the germline V gene are SNHLY and FYNNEI. The CDR3 nucleotides read TGTGCCAGCAGTGAAGAGGTTGTCTTTGGAAACACCATATATTTT. Amino acid sequence: CASSEEVVFGNTIYF.

This clonotype appeared once. J is TRBJ1-5 and V is TRBV19, with D perhaps TRBD1 (6 bases). Germline V lookup: CDR1 LNHDA, CDR2 SQIVND (reference sequence). The length of the CDR3 is 15 residues. V gave up 0 bases and J gave up 6 bases, with 12 bases separating them. The CDR3 loop is CASSIDLGAGQPQHF. DNA for the CDR3: TGTGCCAGTAGTATAGACTTGGGGGCTGGTCAGCCCCAGCATTTT.

In its sample, this clonotype was seen many times. This chain uses TRBV20-1 with TRBJ2-7, with D possibly being TRBD1 (6 bases). Germline values: CDR1 DFQATT, CDR2 SNEGSKA (reference sequence). The CDR3 covers 12 residues. V gave up 1 base and J gave up 5 bases, with 9 bases separating them. CDR3: CSARGKGDEQYF. CDR3 nucleotide sequence: TGCAGTGCTAGAGGCAAGGGGGACGAGCAGTACTTC.